This T cell receptor beta chain was sequenced during a study of T cells in Graves' hyperthyroidism and ophthalmopathy. The study's findings and limits: Appearing also in blood were most of the thyroid clonotypes expanded above 0.001.

This CDR3 is built from 18 residues. CDR1 SEHNR and CDR2 FQNEAQ come from the germline V gene (reference sequence). With V trimmed by 5 bases and J by 2 bases, 11 bases remained unmatched. Points on this clonotype: Its cognate antigen is unknown.

Amplification of TCR beta CDR3 regions was performed using RNA transcripts as template. HTBI primers drove first-round RT-PCR of the TCR CDR3. TCRdb fed the multiplex PCR reads into MiXCR, producing one record per CDR3 protein. The sample records fewer than 650,000 distinct CDR3 sequences, over 45% being singletons. The genes are TRBV7-9 and TRBJ2-6, with 8 bases fitting TRBD1. Sequencing was carried out using peripheral blood or thyroid tissue (not recorded which). This sequence was found in an adult woman with Graves' disease, either hyperthyroidism or ophthalmopathy (not recorded which). The CDR3 DNA follows: TGTGCCAGCAGCCACCGGGACAGGAGCACACCTGGGGCCAACGTCCTGACTTTC. Translating it yields CASSHRDRSTPGANVLTF.